The 21 T cell receptor beta chains given below trace back to one sample, sequenced in a study of CD8+CD57+ T cells in acquired aplastic anemia. CDR3 and TCR beta VDJ profiling relied on genomic DNA as the template. TCRdb reprocessed the reads with MiXCR, giving one entry per CDR3 protein. The data hold a few hundred thousand distinct CDR3 sequences, with over 55% observed a single time. Sequencing was carried out using sorted CD4+, CD8+, or CD8+CD57+ T cells (not recorded which) from PBMCs. These receptors all stem from a human donor in good health.

V is TRBV2 and J is TRBJ1-6; D possibly corresponds to TRBD1 (6 bases). V dropped 7 bases and J dropped 6 bases, with 10 bases sitting between them. The CDR3 consists of 13 residues. CDR1 is SNHLY, CDR2 FYNNEI, per germline. Written as DNA, the CDR3 is TGTGCCAGCAAGACAGGTTTTAATTCACCCCTCCACTTT. It yields the protein CASKTGFNSPLHF. The full variable domain, with the rest looked up from reference TRBV2 and TRBJ1-6, is EPEVTQTPSHQVTQMGQEVILRCVPISNHLYFYWYRQILGQKVEFLVSFYNNEISEKSEIFDDQFSVERPDGSNFTLKIRSTKLEDSAMYFCASKTGFNSPLHFGNGTRLTVT.

This rearrangement joins TRBV15 to TRBJ2-7, with 8 bases identical to TRBD1. CDR1 and CDR2 (germline): LNHNV, YYDKDF (reference sequence). V lost 2 bases to trimming and J lost 3 bases; unmatched junction nucleotides: 9. The CDR3 has 16 residues. The CDR3 region has the DNA TGTGCCACCAGCAGACGTGGGACAGGCGGGGACTACGAGCAGTACTTC. This codes for CATSRRGTGGDYEQYF. Drawing the rest from reference TRBV15 and TRBJ2-7, the complete variable domain is DAMVIQNPRYQVTQFGKPVTLSCSQTLNHNVMYWYQQKSSQAPKLLFHYYDKDFNNEADTPDNFQSRRPNTSFCFLDIRSPGLGDTAMYLCATSRRGTGGDYEQYFGPGTRLTVT.

This chain connects TRBV4-1 to TRBJ2-5, with D possibly TRBD1 on 5 matching bases. The CDR3 spans 14 residues. Trimming took off 0 bases at V and 2 bases at J, with 7 bases between the two ends. Germline lookup yields CDR1 MGHRA and CDR2 YSYEKL. The CDR3 region is CASSQEQAQETQYF. CDR3 DNA sequence: TGCGCCAGCAGCCAAGAACAGGCACAAGAGACCCAGTACTTC.

This clonotype was seen more than once but under ten times. The genes are TRBV10-2 and TRBJ2-7, with TRBD1 matching over 7 bases. The CDR3 loop spans 13 amino acids. V lost 3 bases to trimming and J lost 13 bases; unmatched junction nucleotides: 12. The germline CDR1 and CDR2 sequences are WSHSY and SAAADI. CDR3 loop: CASSDGPGTAGYF. CDR3 sequence (DNA): TGCGCCAGCAGTGACGGACCCGGGACAGCAGGATACTTC.

J is TRBJ1-4 and V is TRBV20-1; TRBD1 matches 7 bases. The CDR3 is 16 amino acids. Trimming removed 0 bases from V and 3 bases from J; junction bases left unmatched: 7. Looked up from germline, CDR1 is DFQATT and CDR2 is SNEGSKA (reference sequence). The CDR3 DNA is TGCAGTGCTAGAGATGAGTCCAGGGGGGCTAATGAAAAACTGTTTTTT. Protein: CSARDESRGANEKLFF.

With regard to this clonotype: The CDR3 ends on some other residue instead of the conserved phenylalanine or tryptophan, so this is likely a read error. V is TRBV29-1 and J is TRBJ2-7, with 9 positions matching TRBD2. Germline loops: CDR1 SQVTM, CDR2 ANQGSEA. The CDR3 is 13 residues long. V shed 6 bases, J shed 0 bases, and the junction held 3 bases outside the gene matches. As DNA, the CDR3 is TGCAGCGTGCCTAGCGGGAACTCCTACGAGCAGTACTAC. This gives the protein CSVPSGNSYEQYY.

J is TRBJ1-5 and V is TRBV20-1, with a tentative D call TRBD1 (5 bases). The CDR3 covers 17 residues. V lost 6 bases, J lost 0 bases, and 21 bases lay in between. Looked up from germline, CDR1 is DFQATT and CDR2 is SNEGSKA (reference sequence). The DNA of the CDR3 is TGCAGTGCGACCAGACCGGGACGAACATTTAGCAATCAGCCCCAGCATTTT. Protein sequence: CSATRPGRTFSNQPQHF.

This clonotype has ten or more counts. The V gene is TRBV12-3 or TRBV12-4, the J gene TRBJ2-1; the D is unclear. This CDR3 has 15 residues. The V end lost 5 bases, the J end lost 6 bases, and 17 bases lay between the germline ends. The CDR3 sequence: CASSPDTKELNEQFF. The CDR3 region has the DNA TGTGCCAGCAGTCCAGATACTAAAGAGCTCAATGAGCAGTTCTTC.

The V gene is TRBV12-3 or TRBV12-4, the J gene TRBJ2-7; 8 nucleotides agree with TRBD1. Trimming at V came to 7 bases and at J to 0 bases, leaving 11 bases not matched to a gene. The CDR3 runs to 16 residues. CDR3 nucleotides: TGTGCCAGCACTCCACCCAGGGGGCCCCTCTCCTACGAGCAGTACTTC. Protein: CASTPPRGPLSYEQYF.

This clonotype appeared many times. This chain uses TRBV5-6 with TRBJ1-4, with 10 nucleotides matching TRBD1. This CDR3 comprises 15 residues. Germline loops: CDR1 SGHDT, CDR2 YYEEEE. Trimming removed 4 bases from V and 6 bases from J; junction bases left unmatched: 6. The CDR3 bases are TGTGCCAGCAGCCGTCCCGGACAGGGGGATGAAAAACTGTTTTTT. Amino acids: CASSRPGQGDEKLFF.

This clonotype was found many times. The chain is built from TRBV13 and TRBJ2-5, with 9 bases that match TRBD2. The V segment lost 4 bases and the J segment 5 bases; nucleotides outside the gene matches: 5. This CDR3 is built from 14 residues. The germline CDR1 and CDR2 sequences are PRHDT and FYEKMQ (reference sequence). For the CDR3, the DNA is TGTGCCAGCAGCTACTCGAGCGGGGGGGAGACCCAGTACTTC. Amino acids: CASSYSSGGETQYF.

CDR3 amino acids: CASSYAGRNTEAFF. DNA for the CDR3: TGTGCCAGCAGTTACGCTGGGAGGAACACTGAAGCTTTCTTT. V gene TRBV6-6 combines with J gene TRBJ1-1; D is uncertain. The CDR3 length is 14 residues. V was cut by 2 bases and J by 1 base, with 8 bases left in between. Germline CDR1 reads MNHNY; CDR2 reads SVGAGI (reference sequence).

This clonotype was recorded a few times. Since a much larger clone is just one base distant, this may be a read error. The chain uses TRBV20-1 and TRBJ2-7, with 9 bases identical to TRBD1. The CDR3 length is 15 residues. The V gene's germline CDR1 is DFQATT and CDR2 SNEGSKA (reference sequence). The trim removed 5 bases at V and 6 bases at J, leaving 14 bases unmatched. This CDR3 is CSAGGGGQGNPEQYF. CDR3 DNA: TGCAGTGCTGGGGGGGGGGGACAGGGTAATCCCGAGCAGTACTTC.

V usage is TRBV5-1 and J usage is TRBJ1-1, with a tentative D call TRBD1 (5 bases). CDR1 SGHRS and CDR2 YFSETQ come from the germline V gene. Trimming shortened V by 2 bases and J by 6 bases, and 11 bases separated the two germline ends. This CDR3 region has 13 residues. This CDR3 reads CASSFQGGPEAFF. CDR3 nucleotide sequence: TGCGCCAGCAGCTTTCAGGGAGGCCCTGAAGCTTTCTTT.

This sequence joins TRBV20-1 and TRBJ2-7, with D perhaps matching TRBD2 (5 bases). The V and J ends lost 6 bases and 0 bases respectively, with 18 bases between them. The CDR3 is 15 residues long. Germline CDR1 and CDR2: DFQATT and SNEGSKA (reference sequence). This chain's CDR3 is CSAIPAGTPSYEQYF. DNA of the CDR3: TGCAGTGCAATCCCGGCGGGCACCCCCTCCTACGAGCAGTACTTC.

Remarks on this clonotype: A read error may produce the germline difference seen at one junction end. This chain links TRBV2 with TRBJ1-6; tentatively, D is TRBD1 (5 bases). Germline CDR1 reads SNHLY; CDR2 reads FYNNEI. This CDR3 has 15 amino acids. As DNA, the CDR3 is TGTGCCAGCAGCGAGACCCGGGACTATGATTCACCCCTCCACTTT. This encodes CASSETRDYDSPLHF. The entire variable domain, with the rest obtained from reference TRBV2 and TRBJ1-6, is as follows: EPEVTQTPSHQVTQMGQEVILRCVPISNHLYFYWYRQILGQKVEFLVSFYNNEISEKSEIFDDQFSVERPDGSNFTLKIRSTKLEDSAMYFCASSETRDYDSPLHFGNGTRLTVT.

The chain is built from TRBV20-1 and TRBJ2-7; 7 bases match TRBD2. The CDR3 sequence is 13 residues long. Unmatched junction bases numbered 11, after V lost 6 bases and J lost 6 bases. Germline CDR1 DFQATT, CDR2 SNEGSKA (reference sequence). The CDR3 region is CSAPGGGSLEQYF. CDR3 coding DNA: TGCAGTGCCCCTGGGGGGGGTTCGCTCGAGCAGTACTTC.

This clonotype was seen at least ten times. The chain employs TRBV11-2 and TRBJ1-2, with 9 nucleotides matching TRBD1. Germline V lookup: CDR1 SGHAT, CDR2 FQNNGV. V shed 4 bases and J 5 bases; nucleotides not matched to a gene: 8. The CDR3 runs 15 residues. The CDR3 spells CASSSKGQGSYGYTF. DNA of the CDR3: TGTGCCAGCAGCTCAAAAGGACAGGGGAGTTATGGCTACACCTTC.

The chain is built from TRBV7-3 and TRBJ2-1; 14 nucleotides agree with TRBD2. Trimming cost V 1 base and J 3 bases; bases outside gene matches: 11. The CDR3 runs 20 residues. CDR1 and CDR2 (germline): SGHTA, FQGTGA. CDR3 nucleotide sequence: TGTGCCAGCAGCTTAAAAGGACTAGCGGGAGGAGGGGTGAACTACAATGAGCAGTTCTTC. This sequence encodes CASSLKGLAGGGVNYNEQFF.

With regard to this clonotype: Relative to the germline gene, one junction end is altered; a read error may explain this. This chain connects TRBV9 to TRBJ1-2; 7 bases match TRBD1. Germline assignment: CDR1 SGDLS and CDR2 YYNGEE. This CDR3 spans 14 amino acids. CDR3 nucleotides: TGTGCCGGCAGCGGGGGCAGGGGGGTTTATGGCTACACCTTC. Protein product: CAGSGGRGVYGYTF.

This clonotype has a count of ten or more. The CDR3 region is CASSQGTGDNYGYTF. CDR3 nucleotides: TGCGCCAGCAGCCAAGGGACAGGAGACAACTATGGCTACACCTTC. The rearrangement uses TRBV4-1 and TRBJ1-2; 7 positions agree with TRBD1. Trimming cost V 1 base and J 2 bases; bases outside gene matches: 4. The CDR3 is 15 residues long. CDR1 is MGHRA and CDR2 is YSYEKL in the germline V gene.